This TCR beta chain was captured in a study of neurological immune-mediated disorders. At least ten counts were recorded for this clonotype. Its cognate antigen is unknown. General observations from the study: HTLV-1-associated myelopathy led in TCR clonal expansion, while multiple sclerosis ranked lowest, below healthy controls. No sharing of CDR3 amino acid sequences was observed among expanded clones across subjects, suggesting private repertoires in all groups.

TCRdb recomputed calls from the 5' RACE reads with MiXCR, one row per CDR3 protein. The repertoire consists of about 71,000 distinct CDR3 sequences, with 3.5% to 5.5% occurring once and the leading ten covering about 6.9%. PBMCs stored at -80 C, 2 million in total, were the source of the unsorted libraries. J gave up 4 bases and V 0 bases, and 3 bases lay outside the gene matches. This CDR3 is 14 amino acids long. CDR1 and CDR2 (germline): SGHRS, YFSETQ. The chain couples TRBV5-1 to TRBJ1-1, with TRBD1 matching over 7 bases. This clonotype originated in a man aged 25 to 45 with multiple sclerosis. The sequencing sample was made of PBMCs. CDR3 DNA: TGCGCCAGCAGCTTGGGACAGGGCCCCACTGAAGCTTTCTTT. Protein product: CASSLGQGPTEAFF.